Listed below are T cell receptor beta chains from one sample, sequenced in a study of blood T cell repertoires in COVID-19. The repertoire was sequenced with immunoSEQ multiplex PCR; TCRdb's copy has only in-frame clones and lacks some. The table has around 180,000 clones, under 90% seen once; the top ten hold 10% to 15%. The sample consisted of PBMCs or T cells enriched from blood (not recorded which). The source of these receptors is a man between 45 and 60 years old who had recovered from COVID-19. Both conserved end residues are part of each CDR3. Each record gives: V gene, D gene, J gene, clone size, CDR3 DNA, CDR3 protein. A D gene is named only where the DNA matches it firmly. Expanded clones are given a class, and other clones once, few, many or no size at all.

v_call: TRBV10-3; d_call: -; j_call: TRBJ1-3; clone_size: -; cdr3_nt: TGTGCCATCAGTGGTACAGCCTCTGGAAACACCATATATTTT; cdr3_aa: CAISGTASGNTIYF
v_call: TRBV27; d_call: -; j_call: TRBJ2-3; clone_size: -; cdr3_nt: TGTGCCAGCAGTCCAGACATCATCCTCACAGATACGCAGTATTTT; cdr3_aa: CASSPDIILTDTQYF
v_call: TRBV5-1; d_call: -; j_call: TRBJ1-4; clone_size: -; cdr3_nt: TGCGCCAGCAGCTTGAAGGGGGCTAATGAAAAACTGTTTTTT; cdr3_aa: CASSLKGANEKLFF
v_call: TRBV21-1; d_call: -; j_call: TRBJ2-3; clone_size: -; cdr3_nt: TGTGCCAGCAGCCGCGGACAGGCGCAAATCAACTATAGCACAGATACGCAGTATTTT; cdr3_aa: CASSRGQAQINYSTDTQYF
v_call: TRBV7-9; d_call: -; j_call: TRBJ1-4; clone_size: -; cdr3_nt: TGTGCCAGCAGCTCGGCGGGGATCGAAGAAAAACTGTTTTTT; cdr3_aa: CASSSAGIEEKLFF
v_call: TRBV29-1; d_call: -; j_call: TRBJ2-7; clone_size: -; cdr3_nt: TGCAGCGTTGGTACGGAACGGGGGACCTACGAGCAGTACTTC; cdr3_aa: CSVGTERGTYEQYF
v_call: TRBV4-2; d_call: TRBD2; j_call: TRBJ2-7; clone_size: -; cdr3_nt: TGTGCCAGCAGCCAAGTATCGGCGGGGGGGACCTACGAGCAGTACTTC; cdr3_aa: CASSQVSAGGTYEQYF
v_call: TRBV6-5; d_call: TRBD1; j_call: TRBJ1-2; clone_size: -; cdr3_nt: TGTGCCAGCAGACCCGACAGGGGCCTCTATGGCTACACCTTC; cdr3_aa: CASRPDRGLYGYTF
v_call: TRBV6-5; d_call: -; j_call: TRBJ2-1; clone_size: -; cdr3_nt: TGTGCCAGCACGTGGGGGGGCCCCCAAGGTGAGCAGTTCTTC; cdr3_aa: CASTWGGPQGEQFF
v_call: TRBV2; d_call: -; j_call: TRBJ1-6; clone_size: -; cdr3_nt: TGTGCCAGCTCTGTTCTAGTTTATAATTCACCCCTCCACTTT; cdr3_aa: CASSVLVYNSPLHF
v_call: TRBV5-1; d_call: -; j_call: TRBJ2-5; clone_size: -; cdr3_nt: TGCGCCAGCAGCTTGGGACAGGTCAAAGAGACCCAGTACTTC; cdr3_aa: CASSLGQVKETQYF
v_call: TRBV6-1; d_call: -; j_call: TRBJ1-3; clone_size: -; cdr3_nt: TGTGCCAGCAGTGACAGGGAAGGGGGCACCATATATTTT; cdr3_aa: CASSDREGGTIYF
v_call: TRBV19; d_call: -; j_call: TRBJ2-1; clone_size: -; cdr3_nt: TGTGCCAGTAAGAGAGAGGGATCGCTCAATGAGCAGTTCTTC; cdr3_aa: CASKREGSLNEQFF
v_call: TRBV6-1; d_call: -; j_call: TRBJ1-2; clone_size: -; cdr3_nt: TGTGCCAGCAGTGAAGCCACAGGGCATACCTTC; cdr3_aa: CASSEATGHTF
v_call: TRBV19; d_call: TRBD2; j_call: TRBJ2-3; clone_size: -; cdr3_nt: TGTGCCAGTAGAGGAGCGGGGGGCACAGATACGCAGTATTTT; cdr3_aa: CASRGAGGTDTQYF
v_call: TRBV18; d_call: TRBD1; j_call: TRBJ1-5; clone_size: few; cdr3_nt: TGTGCCAGCTCTCAAACTCAGGGACAGAGAGCCAATCAGCCCCAGCATTTT; cdr3_aa: CASSQTQGQRANQPQHF
v_call: TRBV9; d_call: TRBD1; j_call: TRBJ1-2; clone_size: -; cdr3_nt: TGTGCCAGCAGCCCCTTGGGACAGGCCACTGTTGGCTACACCTTC; cdr3_aa: CASSPLGQATVGYTF
v_call: TRBV11-2; d_call: TRBD2; j_call: TRBJ2-7; clone_size: -; cdr3_nt: TGTGCCAGCAGCCCGACGAGCGGGGGGGCCCGCGAGCAGTACTTC; cdr3_aa: CASSPTSGGAREQYF
v_call: TRBV3-1/TRBV3-2; d_call: -; j_call: TRBJ1-2; clone_size: -; cdr3_nt: TGTGCCAGCAGCCAGGGGGGGCTGAGGGGCTACACCTTC; cdr3_aa: CASSQGGLRGYTF
v_call: TRBV12-5; d_call: -; j_call: TRBJ2-7; clone_size: -; cdr3_nt: TGTGCTAGTGGTTTCTGGGGGCAGGGCAGTCCCTACGAGCAGTACTTC; cdr3_aa: CASGFWGQGSPYEQYF
v_call: TRBV6-5; d_call: -; j_call: TRBJ2-5; clone_size: -; cdr3_nt: TGTGCCAGCATGCGAACAGATAAAGAGACCCAGTACTTC; cdr3_aa: CASMRTDKETQYF
v_call: TRBV11-2; d_call: -; j_call: TRBJ1-1; clone_size: -; cdr3_nt: TGTGCCAGCAGCTTAGTGCAGGGCCAGACTGAAGCTTTCTTT; cdr3_aa: CASSLVQGQTEAFF
v_call: TRBV12-5; d_call: -; j_call: TRBJ1-2; clone_size: few; cdr3_nt: TGTGCTAGTGGTTTTATCCAGGCCACGATAGGAGGCTACACCTTC; cdr3_aa: CASGFIQATIGGYTF
v_call: TRBV5-1; d_call: TRBD1; j_call: TRBJ2-5; clone_size: -; cdr3_nt: TGCGCCAGCAGCTTGGGTGCACAGGGGCTTAGAGAGACCCAGTACTTC; cdr3_aa: CASSLGAQGLRETQYF
v_call: TRBV11-2; d_call: -; j_call: TRBJ1-1; clone_size: once; cdr3_nt: TGTGCCAGCAGCTTAGGGGCTGGGGAAGCTTTCTTT; cdr3_aa: CASSLGAGEAFF
v_call: TRBV11-2; d_call: -; j_call: TRBJ1-2; clone_size: -; cdr3_nt: TGTGCCAGCAGCTTCGCTCCGGGGGGGGACATCTATGGCTACACCTTC; cdr3_aa: CASSFAPGGDIYGYTF
v_call: TRBV13; d_call: TRBD1; j_call: TRBJ1-6; clone_size: -; cdr3_nt: TGTGCCAGCAGCCAGGGACAGGGGAGTTCACCCCTCCACTTT; cdr3_aa: CASSQGQGSSPLHF
v_call: TRBV7-2; d_call: TRBD2; j_call: TRBJ2-7; clone_size: -; cdr3_nt: TGTGCCAGCAGCTTGACTAGCGGGGGGTCCTCCTACGAGCAGTACTTC; cdr3_aa: CASSLTSGGSSYEQYF
v_call: TRBV4-1; d_call: TRBD2; j_call: TRBJ2-7; clone_size: -; cdr3_nt: TGCGCCAGCAGCCAAGTTCTACTAGTTGCGGGGGGAGGGTACGAGCAGTACTTC; cdr3_aa: CASSQVLLVAGGGYEQYF
v_call: TRBV19; d_call: TRBD2; j_call: TRBJ2-7; clone_size: -; cdr3_nt: TGTGCCAGTAGTATCGGGGGGACTACCTACGAGCAGTACTTC; cdr3_aa: CASSIGGTTYEQYF
v_call: TRBV7-8; d_call: -; j_call: TRBJ1-2; clone_size: once; cdr3_nt: TGTGCCAGCAGCTCTCCCTGGGGCGTAGGGGGGGGTAATGGCTACACCTTC; cdr3_aa: CASSSPWGVGGGNGYTF
v_call: TRBV28; d_call: -; j_call: TRBJ2-3; clone_size: -; cdr3_nt: TGTGCCAGCAGTTTAGGGGCGCCAGATACGCAGTATTTT; cdr3_aa: CASSLGAPDTQYF
v_call: TRBV4-1; d_call: -; j_call: TRBJ1-2; clone_size: -; cdr3_nt: TGCGCCAGCAGCCCCGCGGGGGGGTCGAGCTATGGCTACACCTTC; cdr3_aa: CASSPAGGSSYGYTF
v_call: TRBV7-2; d_call: -; j_call: TRBJ2-6; clone_size: -; cdr3_nt: TGTGCCAGCAGCGGACTGCCTCAAAAAGTATCTGGGGCCAACGTCCTGACTTTC; cdr3_aa: CASSGLPQKVSGANVLTF
v_call: TRBV7-8; d_call: TRBD1; j_call: TRBJ2-5; clone_size: few; cdr3_nt: TGTGCCAGCAGCTTGGGGACAGGGAGGGGAGAGACCCAGTACTTC; cdr3_aa: CASSLGTGRGETQYF
v_call: TRBV24-1; d_call: TRBD1; j_call: TRBJ1-4; clone_size: -; cdr3_nt: TGTGCCACCAGTGACCCGACAGGGAAACACGTCGATGAAAAACTGTTTTTT; cdr3_aa: CATSDPTGKHVDEKLFF
v_call: TRBV7-9; d_call: -; j_call: TRBJ1-1; clone_size: few; cdr3_nt: TGTGCCAGCACACGAGACTTGAACACTGAAGCTTTCTTT; cdr3_aa: CASTRDLNTEAFF
v_call: TRBV3-1/TRBV3-2; d_call: -; j_call: TRBJ2-2; clone_size: -; cdr3_nt: TGTGCCAGCAGCCAGTCCCGGGGCGGGGAGCTGTTTTTT; cdr3_aa: CASSQSRGGELFF
v_call: TRBV15; d_call: -; j_call: TRBJ1-1; clone_size: -; cdr3_nt: TGTGCCACCAGCAGAGACAGGGGCCCGGCCACTGAAGCTTTCTTT; cdr3_aa: CATSRDRGPATEAFF
v_call: TRBV4-3; d_call: TRBD1; j_call: TRBJ1-1; clone_size: few; cdr3_nt: TGCGCCAGCAGCCCCAATTTACTGACAGGGGGCAACACTGAAGCTTTCTTT; cdr3_aa: CASSPNLLTGGNTEAFF
v_call: TRBV4-1; d_call: -; j_call: TRBJ2-5; clone_size: -; cdr3_nt: TGCGCCAGCAGCCGTCTTGCGGCGGAAGAGACCCAGTACTTC; cdr3_aa: CASSRLAAEETQYF
v_call: TRBV9; d_call: TRBD1; j_call: TRBJ1-2; clone_size: -; cdr3_nt: TGTGCCAGCGCGGCCGGGACAGGGGGCCTTGGCTACACCTTC; cdr3_aa: CASAAGTGGLGYTF
v_call: TRBV28; d_call: TRBD1; j_call: TRBJ1-1; clone_size: -; cdr3_nt: TGTGCCAGCAGTACCCCCGGGACAGGGCTGAACACTGAAGCTTTCTTT; cdr3_aa: CASSTPGTGLNTEAFF
v_call: TRBV19; d_call: -; j_call: TRBJ2-1; clone_size: -; cdr3_nt: TGTGCCAGTGATCGGGGTAGGACCTACAATGAGCAGTTCTTC; cdr3_aa: CASDRGRTYNEQFF
v_call: TRBV5-1; d_call: TRBD2; j_call: TRBJ2-5; clone_size: -; cdr3_nt: TGCGCCAGCAGCTTTGGCGGGGGCCAAGAGACCCAGTACTTC; cdr3_aa: CASSFGGGQETQYF
v_call: TRBV19; d_call: TRBD1; j_call: TRBJ1-2; clone_size: -; cdr3_nt: TGTGCCAGCAGGACCGACAGGGGGCAGGGCTACACCTTC; cdr3_aa: CASRTDRGQGYTF